A single sample gave rise to the 18 T cell receptor beta chains below, sequenced in a study of human T cells and chemical hapten exposure. TCRdb itself ran the RACE reads through MiXCR, one entry per CDR3 protein. The repertoire has about 56,000 distinct CDR3 sequences, approximately 9.3% of them found once; the top ten carry 13%. The sample's time point: patch test 1, 2 weeks after DPC sensitization. Treatment noted: therapeutic diphenylcyclopropenone sensitization with weekly scalp DPC. Specimen: whole blood, collected in connection with sensitization to the hapten diphenylcyclopropenone (DPC). Every receptor here comes from a middle-aged woman with alopecia areata. Some clones in this sample may be carry-over from other donors' samples.

This clonotype was observed a few times. CDR3 nucleotide sequence: TGCGCCAGCAGCTCGGACACCTCCAACTATGGCTACACCTTC. Residues: CASSSDTSNYGYTF. The genes are TRBV5-1 and TRBJ1-2, with TRBD1 as a possible D gene (5 bases). Germline V gives CDR1 SGHRS, CDR2 YFSETQ. Trimming left V 3 bases short and J 2 bases short, with 11 bases between. The CDR3 spans 14 residues.

This clonotype showed up many times. The chain links TRBV29-1 to TRBJ2-1; D is uncertain. Germline lookup yields CDR1 SQVTM and CDR2 ANQGSEA. The CDR3 contains 10 residues. V was trimmed by 5 bases and J by 6 bases, leaving 5 bases between them. This CDR3 is CSVKSNEQFF. CDR3 DNA: TGCAGCGTTAAGTCCAATGAGCAGTTCTTC.

This clonotype was detected ten times or more. The chain couples TRBV19 to TRBJ1-2; D is ambiguous. Trimming pared 5 bases from V and 6 bases from J, leaving 13 bases between. CDR3 length: 13 amino acids. Germline CDR1 is LNHDA and CDR2 is SQIVND (reference sequence). Here the CDR3 reads CASSAVGGNGYTF. DNA for the CDR3: TGTGCCAGTAGTGCCGTCGGAGGGAATGGCTACACCTTC.

This clonotype was counted ten times or more. The chain uses TRBV19 and TRBJ2-7; the D is unclear. Trimming pared 7 bases from V and 1 base from J, leaving 14 bases between. The germline V gene has CDR1 LNHDA and CDR2 SQIVND (reference sequence). This CDR3 spans 14 amino acids. The CDR3 protein is CASKRFPESYEQYF. The CDR3 coding sequence is TGTGCCAGTAAAAGATTCCCGGAGTCCTACGAGCAGTACTTC.

Only a few counts were recorded for this clonotype. This chain connects TRBV5-4 to TRBJ2-2; perhaps TRBD1 as D (5 bases). Per the germline V gene, CDR1 is SGHNT and CDR2 is YYREEE (reference sequence). V lost 0 bases to trimming and J lost 1 base, with 10 bases between them. The CDR3 sequence is 16 residues long. In DNA form, the CDR3 reads TGTGCCAGCAGCTTGGGGCGCAGGGAGAACACCGGGGAGCTGTTTTTT. Amino acid sequence: CASSLGRRENTGELFF.

This clonotype occurred a few times. The V call is TRBV29-1, the J call TRBJ2-1, with TRBD2 matching over 7 bases. CDR1 and CDR2 (germline): SQVTM, ANQGSEA. The CDR3 is 11 residues long. CDR3 sequence reads: CTTTSANEQFF. CDR3 DNA: TGCACCACCACTAGCGCCAATGAGCAGTTCTTC.

V and J are TRBV19 and TRBJ2-1, with TRBD1 matching over 9 bases. The V segment lost 3 bases and the J segment 6 bases; nucleotides outside the gene matches: 6. CDR1 and CDR2 (germline): LNHDA, SQIVND (reference sequence). The CDR3 is 15 amino acids. CDR3 protein: CASSIGQGSRNEQFF. The CDR3 region has the DNA TGTGCCAGTAGTATCGGACAGGGGTCCCGCAATGAGCAGTTCTTC.

V gene TRBV7-6 combines with J gene TRBJ1-6; D is ambiguous. The CDR3 runs to 13 residues. Trimming cost V 1 base and J 10 bases, with 8 bases left between them. Per germline, CDR1 SGHVS and CDR2 FNYEAQ. CDR3 DNA: TGTGCCAGCAGCTTAGATGAGGAATCACCCCTCCACTTT. Its translation is CASSLDEESPLHF.

This sequence joins TRBV28 and TRBJ1-4; D unresolved. V was pared by 8 bases and J by 6 bases, with 7 bases between. Germline loops: CDR1 MDHEN, CDR2 SYDVKM. The CDR3 is 11 residues long. The CDR3, as DNA: TGTGCCAGCCAGAGGGATGAAAAACTGTTTTTT. This sequence encodes CASQRDEKLFF.

This clonotype was seen at least ten times. This chain uses TRBV13 with TRBJ2-3; D is uncertain. The CDR3 consists of 13 residues. Germline loops: CDR1 PRHDT, CDR2 FYEKMQ (reference sequence). The V gene lost 0 bases and the J gene lost 1 base, with 2 bases spanning the gap. DNA of the CDR3: TGTGCCAGCAGCTTAGGTGGCACAGATACGCAGTATTTT. This codes for CASSLGGTDTQYF.

Regarding this clonotype: A read error may produce the germline difference seen at one junction end. V and J are TRBV7-2 and TRBJ2-3; D is undetermined. This CDR3 has 16 amino acids. Germline V gene sequence: CDR1 SGHTA, CDR2 FQGNSA. The CDR3 protein is CVSSLGSYLSTDTQYF. DNA for the CDR3: TGTGTCAGCAGCTTAGGGTCTTACCTTAGCACAGATACGCAGTATTTT.

This sequence joins TRBV15 and TRBJ2-7, with TRBD1 identical over 12 bases. The CDR3 is 15 residues long. Germline V gives CDR1 LNHNV, CDR2 YYDKDF (reference sequence). J lost 4 bases, V lost 6 bases, and 7 bases had no gene match. The CDR3 is CATRTTGQGAYEQYF. CDR3 sequence (DNA): TGTGCCACCAGAACCACGGGACAGGGGGCGTACGAGCAGTACTTC.

At least ten counts were recorded for this clonotype. This chain connects TRBV7-6 to TRBJ2-5, with a weak D call TRBD1 (6 bases). The CDR3 length is 15 residues. Trimming pared 3 bases from V and 7 bases from J, leaving 18 bases between. CDR1 is SGHVS, CDR2 FNYEAQ, per germline. As DNA, the CDR3 is TGTGCCAGCAGCTTGAGGGACACCTCCAAGATGACCCAGTACTTC. Protein sequence: CASSLRDTSKMTQYF.

This sequence joins TRBV29-1 and TRBJ2-2; D may match TRBD1 or TRBD2 (6 bases each). V was clipped by 1 base and J by 6 bases, with 12 bases between them. Germline loops: CDR1 SQVTM, CDR2 ANQGSEA. CDR3 size: 14 residues. Here the CDR3 DNA reads TGCAGCGTTGAAGTCAGGGGAGGTCCCGGGGAGCTGTTTTTT. Protein sequence: CSVEVRGGPGELFF.

The chain links TRBV7-9 to TRBJ2-2; D unresolved. The CDR3 consists of 16 residues. Deletions cut 2 bases from V and 1 base from J, with 11 bases between. Germline V CDR1 and CDR2: SEHNR, FQNEAQ (reference sequence). CDR3 DNA: TGTGCCAGCAGCTTATTGGTGGAGCAGAACACCGGGGAGCTGTTTTTT. It specifies CASSLLVEQNTGELFF.

The rearrangement links TRBV5-1 to TRBJ1-1; a weak D match, TRBD1 (5 bases). V lost 2 bases and J lost 0, with 17 bases in between. This CDR3 comprises 17 residues. Germline assignment: CDR1 SGHRS and CDR2 YFSETQ. CDR3 in DNA: TGCGCCAGCAGCTTTGATGGGGCCCGTCCTATGAACACTGAAGCTTTCTTT. It codes for CASSFDGARPMNTEAFF.

V and J are TRBV28 and TRBJ1-5; D is ambiguous. This CDR3 contains 14 residues. Germline V CDR1 and CDR2: MDHEN, SYDVKM. Trimming removed 2 bases from V and 4 bases from J, with 9 bases in between. The CDR3 reads CASSLGQRNQPQHF. Here the CDR3 DNA reads TGTGCCAGCAGTTTAGGGCAGAGAAATCAGCCCCAGCATTTT. The entire variable domain, with the rest obtained from reference TRBV28 and TRBJ1-5, is as follows: DVKVTQSSRYLVKRTGEKVFLECVQDMDHENMFWYRQDPGLGLRLIYFSYDVKMKEKGDIPEGYSVSREKKERFSLILESASTNQTSMYLCASSLGQRNQPQHFGDGTRLSIL.

This clonotype was counted only a few times. V gene TRBV6-5 combines with J gene TRBJ1-6; D is unclear. V was trimmed by 0 bases and J by 7 bases, leaving 10 bases between them. The CDR3 covers 15 residues. The germline gives CDR1 MNHEY, CDR2 SVGAGI. CDR3 in DNA: TGTGCCAGCAGTTACTCTAGGGCAGAGAATTCACCCCTCCACTTT. Translation: CASSYSRAENSPLHF.